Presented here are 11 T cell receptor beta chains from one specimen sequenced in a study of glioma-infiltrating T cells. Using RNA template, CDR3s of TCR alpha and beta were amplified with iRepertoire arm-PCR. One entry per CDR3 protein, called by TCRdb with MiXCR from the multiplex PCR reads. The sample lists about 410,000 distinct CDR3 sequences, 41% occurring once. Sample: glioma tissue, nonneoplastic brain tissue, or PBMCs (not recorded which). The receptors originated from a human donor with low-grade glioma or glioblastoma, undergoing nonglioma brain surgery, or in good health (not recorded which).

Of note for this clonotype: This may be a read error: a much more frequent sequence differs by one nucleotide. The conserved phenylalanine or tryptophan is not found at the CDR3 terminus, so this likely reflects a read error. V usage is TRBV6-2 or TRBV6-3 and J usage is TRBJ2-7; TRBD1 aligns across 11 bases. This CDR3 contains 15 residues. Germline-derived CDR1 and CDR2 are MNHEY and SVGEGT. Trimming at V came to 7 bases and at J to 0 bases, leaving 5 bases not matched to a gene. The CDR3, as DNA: TGTGCCAGCACCAGGACAGGGGGCGCCTCCTACGAGCAGTACTTA. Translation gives CASTRTGGASYEQYL.

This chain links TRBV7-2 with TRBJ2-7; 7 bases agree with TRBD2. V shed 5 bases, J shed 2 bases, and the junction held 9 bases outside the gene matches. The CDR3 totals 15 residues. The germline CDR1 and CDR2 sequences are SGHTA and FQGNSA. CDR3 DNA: TGTGCCAGCAGCCCCCACGGGGGGAGCACCTACGAGCAGTACTTC. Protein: CASSPHGGSTYEQYF.

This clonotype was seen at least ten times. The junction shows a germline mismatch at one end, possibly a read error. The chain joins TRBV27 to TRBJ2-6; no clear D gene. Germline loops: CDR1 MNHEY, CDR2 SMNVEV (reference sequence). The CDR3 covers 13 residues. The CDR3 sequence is CASSLSGANVLTF. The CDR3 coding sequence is TGTGCCAGCAGTCTATCGGGGGCCAACGTCCTGACTTTC.

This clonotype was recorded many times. CDR3 in DNA: TGCAGCGCCGGACAGGGTGAAGGCTACACCTTC. Amino acid sequence: CSAGQGEGYTF. The chain couples TRBV20-1 to TRBJ1-2, with 8 bases matching TRBD1. Germline CDR1 is DFQATT and CDR2 is SNEGSKA (reference sequence). This CDR3 is built from 11 residues.

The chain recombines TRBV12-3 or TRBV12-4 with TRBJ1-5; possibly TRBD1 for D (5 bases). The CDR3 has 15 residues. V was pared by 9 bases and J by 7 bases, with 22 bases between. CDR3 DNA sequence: TGTGCCAGGACCCAACAGGTGGGGGGAGTCCAGCCCCAGCATTTT. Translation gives CARTQQVGGVQPQHF.

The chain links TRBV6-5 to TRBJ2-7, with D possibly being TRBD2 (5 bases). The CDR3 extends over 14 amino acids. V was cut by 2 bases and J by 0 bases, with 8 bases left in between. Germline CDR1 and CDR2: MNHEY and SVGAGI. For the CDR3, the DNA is TGTGCCAGCAGTTACGACTACAGCTCCTACGAGCAGTACTTC. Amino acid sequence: CASSYDYSSYEQYF.

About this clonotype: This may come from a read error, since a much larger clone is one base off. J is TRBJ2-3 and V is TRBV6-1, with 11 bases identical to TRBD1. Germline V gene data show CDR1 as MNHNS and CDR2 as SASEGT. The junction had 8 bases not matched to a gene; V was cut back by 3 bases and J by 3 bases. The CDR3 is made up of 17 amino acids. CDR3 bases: TGTGCCAGCAGTGATGCCCACGGGACAGGGGGGACAGATACGCAGTATTTT. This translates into CASSDAHGTGGTDTQYF.

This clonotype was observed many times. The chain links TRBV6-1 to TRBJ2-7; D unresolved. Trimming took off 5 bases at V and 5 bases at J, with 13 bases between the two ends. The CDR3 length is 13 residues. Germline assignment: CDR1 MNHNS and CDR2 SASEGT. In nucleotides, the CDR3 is TGTGCCAGCAGTCCTCTCCTAGTCAACGAGCAGTACTTC. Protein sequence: CASSPLLVNEQYF.

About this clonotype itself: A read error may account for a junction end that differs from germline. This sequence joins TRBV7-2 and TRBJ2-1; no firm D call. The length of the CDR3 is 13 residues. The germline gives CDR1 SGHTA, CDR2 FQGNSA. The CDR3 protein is CASSLVRNNERFF. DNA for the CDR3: TGTGCCAGCAGCTTAGTCCGGAACAATGAGCGGTTCTTC.

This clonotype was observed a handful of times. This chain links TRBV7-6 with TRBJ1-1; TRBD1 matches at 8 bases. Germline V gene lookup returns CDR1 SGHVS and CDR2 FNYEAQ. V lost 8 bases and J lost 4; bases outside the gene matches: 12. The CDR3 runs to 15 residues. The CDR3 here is CASGPRDRGITEAFF. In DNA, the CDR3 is TGTGCCAGCGGACCCCGCGACAGGGGAATCACTGAAGCTTTCTTT.

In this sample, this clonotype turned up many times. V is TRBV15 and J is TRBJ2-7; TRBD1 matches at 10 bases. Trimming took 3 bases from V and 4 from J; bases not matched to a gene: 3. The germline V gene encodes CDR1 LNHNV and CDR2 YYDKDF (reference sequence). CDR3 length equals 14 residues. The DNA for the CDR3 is TGTGCCACCAGCAGCGGACAGGGGGTTTACGAGCAGTACTTC. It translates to CATSSGQGVYEQYF.